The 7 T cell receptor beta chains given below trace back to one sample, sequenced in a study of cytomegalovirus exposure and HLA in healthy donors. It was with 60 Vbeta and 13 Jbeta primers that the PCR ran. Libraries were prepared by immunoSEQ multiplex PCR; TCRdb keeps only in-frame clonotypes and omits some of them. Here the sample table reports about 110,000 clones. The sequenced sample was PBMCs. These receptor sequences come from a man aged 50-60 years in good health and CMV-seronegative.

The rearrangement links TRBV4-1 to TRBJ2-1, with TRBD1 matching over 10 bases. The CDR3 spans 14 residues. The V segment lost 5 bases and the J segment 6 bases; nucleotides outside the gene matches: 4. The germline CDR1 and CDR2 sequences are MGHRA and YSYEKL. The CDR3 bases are TGCGCCAGCAGCTTCAGGACAGGGGGCAATGAGCAGTTCTTC. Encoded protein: CASSFRTGGNEQFF.

CDR3 protein: CASSTPRGDGYTF. The CDR3 bases are TGCGCCAGCAGCACCCCCAGGGGGGACGGCTACACCTTC. The chain couples TRBV5-1 to TRBJ1-2; 7 nucleotides match TRBD1. Germline CDR1 SGHRS, CDR2 YFSETQ. Trimming removed 4 bases from V and 8 bases from J; junction bases left unmatched: 8. The CDR3 runs 13 residues. The whole variable domain, remainder taken from reference TRBV5-1 and TRBJ1-2, is KAGVTQTPRYLIKTRGQQVTLSCSPISGHRSVSWYQQTPGQGLQFLFEYFSETQRNKGNFPGRFSGRQFSNSRSEMNVSTLELGDSALYLCASSTPRGDGYTFGSGTRLTVV.

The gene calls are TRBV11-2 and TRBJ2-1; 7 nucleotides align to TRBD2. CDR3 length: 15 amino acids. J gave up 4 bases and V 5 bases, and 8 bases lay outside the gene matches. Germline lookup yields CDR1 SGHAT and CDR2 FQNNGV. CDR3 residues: CASSTMSGVYNEQFF. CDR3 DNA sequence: TGTGCCAGCAGCACCATGAGCGGGGTATACAATGAGCAGTTCTTC.

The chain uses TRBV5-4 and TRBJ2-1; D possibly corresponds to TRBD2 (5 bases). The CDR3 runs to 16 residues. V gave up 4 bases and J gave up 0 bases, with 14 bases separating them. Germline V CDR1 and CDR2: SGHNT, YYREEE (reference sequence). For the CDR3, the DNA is TGTGCCAGCAGCCCCCTAGGTGGGAGCTCCTACAATGAGCAGTTCTTC. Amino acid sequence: CASSPLGGSSYNEQFF.

CDR3: CASSEATGTVGELFF. CDR3 bases: TGTGCCAGCAGCGAGGCTACAGGGACGGTCGGGGAGCTGTTTTTT. This rearrangement joins TRBV9 to TRBJ2-2; perhaps TRBD1 as D (6 bases). Germline V CDR1 and CDR2: SGDLS, YYNGEE. The CDR3 is made up of 15 amino acids. Trimming shortened V by 3 bases and J by 7 bases, and 16 bases separated the two germline ends.

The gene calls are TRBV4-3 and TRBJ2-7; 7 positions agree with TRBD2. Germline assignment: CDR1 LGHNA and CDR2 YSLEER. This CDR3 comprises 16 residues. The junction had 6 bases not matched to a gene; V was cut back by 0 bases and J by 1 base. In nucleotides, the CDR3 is TGCGCCAGCAGCCAAGATGCGGGAGTTCTTTCCTACGAGCAGTACTTC. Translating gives CASSQDAGVLSYEQYF.

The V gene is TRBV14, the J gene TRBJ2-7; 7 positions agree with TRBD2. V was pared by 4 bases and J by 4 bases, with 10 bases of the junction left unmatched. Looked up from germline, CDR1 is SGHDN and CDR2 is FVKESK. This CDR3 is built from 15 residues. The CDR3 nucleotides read TGTGCCAGCAGCCTATCTAGCGGTAGGGTATACGAGCAGTACTTC. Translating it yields CASSLSSGRVYEQYF.